This is a list of T cell receptor beta chains from one sample in a study of CD8 T cells in Susac syndrome. Each CDR3 protein is one row after TCRdb ran MiXCR on the immunoSEQ multiplex PCR reads. The sample consists of about 300,000 distinct CDR3 sequences, approximately 90% of them appearing once. Sequencing used CD8+ T cells from PBMCs. Source of these receptors: a human donor with multiple sclerosis. CDR3s include the opening cysteine and the closing phenylalanine or tryptophan. The D gene is left open where the match is weak. A clone size is listed for some rows: how often the clone was seen (once, few, many), or a class if it is expanded.

D,size,J,V,DNA,CDR3
.,once,TRBJ2-3,TRBV10-3,TGTGCCATCAGTGAATCTGTGTTAGGTACTCAGGGAGATACGCAGTATTTT,CAISESVLGTQGDTQYF
TRBD2,.,TRBJ2-1,TRBV27,TGTGCCAGCAGTCCCGGGGTAGCGGGGTACAATGAGCAGTTCTTC,CASSPGVAGYNEQFF
TRBD2,.,TRBJ2-7,TRBV25-1,TGTGCCAGTTCCGGGACCGGGGACTACGTCCCCTATCCCGAGCAGTACTTC,CASSGTGDYVPYPEQYF
.,.,TRBJ2-5,TRBV28,TGTGCCAGCAGGCTAGCGTCGGGGGATTTGGAGACCCAGTACTTC,CASRLASGDLETQYF
.,.,TRBJ1-1,TRBV2,TGTGCCAGCATCACAGGACTGTATCCCACTGAAGCTTTCTTT,CASITGLYPTEAFF
TRBD1,.,TRBJ2-7,TRBV19,TGTGCCAGTAGTCCGGACAGGGCTGGCGAGCAGTACTTC,CASSPDRAGEQYF
TRBD1,few,TRBJ1-2,TRBV29-1,TGCAGCGTTGGACAGGGGGCGGATGGCTACACCTTC,CSVGQGADGYTF
.,.,TRBJ2-7,TRBV12-3/TRBV12-4,TGTGCCAGCAGGCCTTTATACTCCTACGAGCAGTACTTC,CASRPLYSYEQYF
TRBD2,.,TRBJ2-7,TRBV7-8,TGTGCCAGCAGCTTATTCATGGGGGGGGAAGCCTACGAGCAGTACTTC,CASSLFMGGEAYEQYF
TRBD2,few,TRBJ2-7,TRBV29-1,TGCAGCGTTGAAGCTCCGGGGACTAGCGGGCCCAAACCCTCCTACGAGCAGTACTTC,CSVEAPGTSGPKPSYEQYF
TRBD2,.,TRBJ2-2,TRBV9,TGTGCCAGCGGGACTGGTAGCGGGACCGGGGAGCTGTTTTTT,CASGTGSGTGELFF
.,.,TRBJ2-3,TRBV28,TGTGCCAGCAGTTTGCCCCCGGGTCAGGCCCCAGGCACAGATACGCAGTATTTT,CASSLPPGQAPGTDTQYF
TRBD1,.,TRBJ1-6,TRBV29-1,TGCAGCGTTCGGTCAGGGGGAGATTATTCACCCCTCCACTTT,CSVRSGGDYSPLHF
.,.,TRBJ2-3,TRBV7-8,TGTGCCAGCAGCACCCCAGGGAAAGCTACGCAGTATTTT,CASSTPGKATQYF
.,.,TRBJ2-1,TRBV19,TGTGCCAGTAGTATAGTAGCCTACAATGAGCAGTTCTTC,CASSIVAYNEQFF
.,.,TRBJ2-3,TRBV6-5,TGTGCCAGCAGTTACTCAGCAGGTGCTCGGGATACGCAGTATTTT,CASSYSAGARDTQYF
TRBD2,.,TRBJ2-1,TRBV28,TGTGCCAGCAGTTCGACCTTAGCGGGAGCAGACAATGAGCAGTTCTTC,CASSSTLAGADNEQFF
.,.,TRBJ1-2,TRBV5-6,TGTGCCAGCAGCTTCGCGGGTGGCTACACCTTC,CASSFAGGYTF
.,.,TRBJ1-5,TRBV9,TGTGCCAGCAGCCTCGCAGGGAAGGGGGAGCCCCAGCATTTT,CASSLAGKGEPQHF
.,.,TRBJ2-1,TRBV4-3,TGCGCCAGCAGCCAAGATCGACTAGTTTTCGATGAGCAGTTCTTC,CASSQDRLVFDEQFF
TRBD2,.,TRBJ2-1,TRBV15,TGTGCCACCAGCACTAGCGGGAGGGGTCTTGGAAATGAGCAGTTCTTC,CATSTSGRGLGNEQFF
TRBD2,.,TRBJ2-6,TRBV6-1,TGTGCCAGCAGGCCCCCGGGACTAGCGGGGTCGGGGGCCAACGTCCTGACTTTC,CASRPPGLAGSGANVLTF
.,.,TRBJ2-3,TRBV24-1,TGTGCCACCAGTGATTTCGCCGGGACTTTGAAAGATACGCAGTATTTT,CATSDFAGTLKDTQYF
.,.,TRBJ2-3,TRBV29-1,TGCAGCGCGAGGGGGGAAAACACAGATACGCAGTATTTT,CSARGENTDTQYF
.,.,TRBJ1-4,TRBV4-3,TGCGCCAGCAGCCAAGATTTCGGTGCAACTAATGAAAAACTGTTTTTT,CASSQDFGATNEKLFF